The rows below give T cell receptor beta chains drawn from one sample of a study of low-dose radiotherapy and immunotherapy resistance in tumors. TCRdb independently ran MiXCR on the reads; one entry per CDR3 protein. The data show fewer than 90,000 distinct CDR3 sequences, around 30% seen once. Sequencing used PBMCs, obtained before treatment. The source is a female donor with ovarian cancer. Each CDR3 is given with its conserved first and last residue. A D gene is named only where the DNA matches it firmly. Clone sizes are given selectively: once, few, many, or a class where the clone is expanded.

cdr3_length	d_call	clone_size	v_call	j_call	cdr3_nt	cdr3_aa
15	.	many	TRBV4-1	TRBJ1-6	TGCGCCAGCAGCCAAGTAGAGACAGAGAATTCACCCCTCCACTTT	CASSQVETENSPLHF
15	.	.	TRBV7-9	TRBJ2-7	TGTGCCAGCAGCTTAGCGGCGGGACCTACCTACGAGCAGTACTTC	CASSLAAGPTYEQYF
13	.	many	TRBV7-3	TRBJ2-1	TGTGCCAGCAGCTTAAAGGTTCGGGGGGAGCAGTTCTTC	CASSLKVRGEQFF
14	TRBD1	many	TRBV6-8	TRBJ1-2	TGTGCCAGCAGCCTCAGAAGACAGGGAGGCGGCTACACCTTC	CASSLRRQGGGYTF
15	TRBD2	.	TRBV6-1	TRBJ2-1	TGTGCCAGCAGACAGGGACTAGCGGGAGACAATGAGCAGTTCTTC	CASRQGLAGDNEQFF
15	.	many	TRBV20-1	TRBJ1-6	TGCAGTGCTAGAGGCTCTAGGGCCTATAATTCACCCCTCCACTTT	CSARGSRAYNSPLHF
13	.	.	TRBV12-3/TRBV12-4	TRBJ1-3	TGTGCCAGCAGGGCAGGGTGGGCAAACACCATATATTTT	CASRAGWANTIYF
14	TRBD1	.	TRBV24-1	TRBJ2-5	TGTGCCACCAGCACCGGACAGGGGCGGGAGACCCAGTACTTC	CATSTGQGRETQYF
15	TRBD2	few	TRBV3-1	TRBJ2-7	TGTGCCAGCAGCCTTACATTGACTAGCGGGGCGTCTCCGTACTTC	CASSLTLTSGASPYF
16	TRBD2	few	TRBV4-2	TRBJ2-5	TGTGCCAGCAGCCAAGACGGGACTAGCGCCCCAGGGACCCAGTACTTC	CASSQDGTSAPGTQYF
15	.	.	TRBV6-8	TRBJ1-6	TGTGCCAGCAGTGAAAATCCTAGGGGCCACTCACCCCTCCACTTT	CASSENPRGHSPLHF
15	.	.	TRBV19	TRBJ2-1	TGTGCCAGTAGTATGCCCGGGACAACCTACAATGAGCAGTTCTTC	CASSMPGTTYNEQFF
15	.	.	TRBV6-2/TRBV6-3	TRBJ2-2	TGTGCCAGCAGTTACTCAAACTATAACACCGGGGAGCTGTTTTTT	CASSYSNYNTGELFF
15	.	many	TRBV21-1	TRBJ2-4	TGTGCCAGCAGTGGAGAACAATTGGGCAAAAACATTCAGTACTTC	CASSGEQLGKNIQYF
15	TRBD1	many	TRBV2	TRBJ2-1	TGTGCCAGCAGTGTTGGGACAGGGGCTTCGGATGAGCAGTTCTTC	CASSVGTGASDEQFF
15	.	.	TRBV10-3	TRBJ1-2	TGTGCCATCAGTGAGTCCCAGGGTTACAACTATGGCTACACCTTC	CAISESQGYNYGYTF
16	.	many	TRBV7-8	TRBJ2-4	TGTGCCAGCACCCGCGGGGCGGGGACTGCCAAAAACATTCAGTACTTC	CASTRGAGTAKNIQYF
14	TRBD1	few	TRBV29-1	TRBJ1-2	TGCAGCGTCTCGACAGGGCTCGGTAACTATGGCTACACCTTC	CSVSTGLGNYGYTF
11	.	.	TRBV5-1	TRBJ2-1	TGCGCCAGCAGCTTGGTGGCGGAGCAGTTCTTC	CASSLVAEQFF
15	TRBD2	.	TRBV4-1	TRBJ2-7	TGCGCCAGCAGCCAGGTACTAGCGGGAGCCTACGAGCAGTACTTC	CASSQVLAGAYEQYF
15	TRBD2	.	TRBV13	TRBJ2-3	TGTGCCAGCAGCCGAAGCGGGAGGGCTACAGATACGCAGTATTTT	CASSRSGRATDTQYF
15	TRBD1	.	TRBV28	TRBJ2-7	TGTGCCAGCAGTGCACCGGGACAGGGTAGCTACGAGCAGTACTTC	CASSAPGQGSYEQYF
13	.	.	TRBV6-1	TRBJ2-2	TGTGCCAGCAGACTAAGGAACACCGGGGAGCTGTTTTTT	CASRLRNTGELFF
15	TRBD1	.	TRBV6-6	TRBJ2-1	TGTGCCAGCAGTCGACAGGGTGCGCCCCACAATGAGCAGTTCTTC	CASSRQGAPHNEQFF
15	.	many	TRBV6-5	TRBJ2-2	TGTGCCAGCAGCCCTAGACTAGTTAACACCGGGGAGCTGTTTTTT	CASSPRLVNTGELFF
16	TRBD1	many	TRBV12-3/TRBV12-4	TRBJ2-2	TGTGCCAGCAGTACCCAGGACAGGGGGCGGTCCGGGGAGCTGTTTTTT	CASSTQDRGRSGELFF
13	TRBD2	.	TRBV30	TRBJ2-7	TGTGCCTGGAACCTAGCGGGACCGCACGAGCAGTACTTC	CAWNLAGPHEQYF
11	.	many	TRBV20-1	TRBJ2-7	TGCAGTGCTTTACGGACCCTCGAGCAGTACTTC	CSALRTLEQYF
17	.	many	TRBV10-3	TRBJ2-3	TGTGCCATCAGTGAGTCGCTCTCGCCCAAAATCACAGATACGCAGTATTTT	CAISESLSPKITDTQYF
16	.	many	TRBV4-2	TRBJ2-2	TGTGCCAGCAGCCCGACGACAGATGCGAACACCGGGGAGCTGTTTTTT	CASSPTTDANTGELFF
18	TRBD2	many	TRBV4-1	TRBJ2-5	TGCGCCAGCAGTGGACTAGCGGGGCGGAGTGTTTTTCCAGAGACCCAGTACTTC	CASSGLAGRSVFPETQYF